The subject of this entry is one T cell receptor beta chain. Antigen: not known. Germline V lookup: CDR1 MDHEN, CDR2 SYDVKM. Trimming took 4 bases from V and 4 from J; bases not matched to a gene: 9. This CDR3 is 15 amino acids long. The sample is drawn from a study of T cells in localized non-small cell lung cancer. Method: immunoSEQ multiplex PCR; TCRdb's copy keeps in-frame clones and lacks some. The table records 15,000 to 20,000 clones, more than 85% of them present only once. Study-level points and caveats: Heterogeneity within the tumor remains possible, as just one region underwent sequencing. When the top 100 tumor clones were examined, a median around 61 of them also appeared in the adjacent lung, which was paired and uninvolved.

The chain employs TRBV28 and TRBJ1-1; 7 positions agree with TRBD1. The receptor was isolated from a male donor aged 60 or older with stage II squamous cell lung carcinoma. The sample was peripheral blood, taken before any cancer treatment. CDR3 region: CASSSFDRVSTEAFF. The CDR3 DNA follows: TGTGCCAGCAGTTCTTTTGACAGGGTGAGCACTGAAGCTTTCTTT. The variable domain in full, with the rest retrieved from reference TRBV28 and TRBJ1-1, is DVKVTQSSRYLVKRTGEKVFLECVQDMDHENMFWYRQDPGLGLRLIYFSYDVKMKEKGDIPEGYSVSREKKERFSLILESASTNQTSMYLCASSSFDRVSTEAFFGQGTRLTVV.